This TCR beta chain was sequenced in a study of blood T cells in healthy people across ages (dated by TCRdb to 2014 to 2015). For the wider study: In model experiments, roughly one uniquely barcoded TCR beta cDNA molecule per two T cells was captured by template switching. To avoid experimental bias, donors of different ages were distributed randomly across sequencing lanes. The donors were split into four age groups: young (average 16 years), middle-aged (around 40), aged (about 62) and long-lived (about 74). Using the same blood draw, the study looked at two additional independent replicas of 1 million unique cDNA reads for two donors, one aged 18 to 29 and the other aged 80 or older. To track age-related changes in TCR beta repertoire diversity, the study relied on deep sequencing normalized with unique cDNA molecular identifiers. General findings and caveats noted by the study authors: Conclusive comparison of naive and antigen-experienced compartments was prevented by the profiling of bulk unsorted PBMCs. The CMV infection status of donors was not known, potentially confounding age-related changes in expanded clonotypes. Compared with the aged group, the long-lived group had more naive CD4+ T cells, fewer expanded clones and increased TCR diversity, a pattern suggesting age selection. As age increased, observed TCR beta diversity per million T cells dropped in a roughly linear way, and a significant reduction was already evident by age 40. Estimates of total diversity based on one million sequenced T cells were regarded as lower bounds and as underestimates. There was a strong correlation between observed TCR beta diversity and the percentage of naive T cells measured by flow cytometry.

CDR1 and CDR2 are read off the germline V gene (reference sequence) as LGHDT and YNNKEL. Taken from cysteine to phenylalanine, the CDR3 has 15 residues. Only CDR3 DNA remains: 45 bases, in frame from the first base. Trimming at the junction amounts to 1 base on V and 7 bases on J, and the germline ends lie 16 bases apart. Turning to this clonotype: The clone's antigen remains unknown. One base away there is no much larger clone; base qualities are not given.

The approximately 40 donors, aged about 6 to 95 years, were systemically healthy Caucasian individuals from Russia. Around 10 milliliters of peripheral blood were collected from each donor into EDTA-treated Vacutainer tubes. Ficoll-Paque density-gradient centrifugation was used to isolate PBMCs, with at least 7 million per sample. Total RNA was extracted from PBMCs with Trizol reagent, with at least 5.5 micrograms obtained per sample. Naive CD45RAhigh/CD27high T cell percentages were measured by flow cytometry on a PBMC aliquot from every donor. Libraries were made using 5' RACE. The sequencer was an Illumina HiSeq 2500. A second roughly 7 to 11 cycle PCR used a sample-barcoded 5' primer and a J-beta primer mix. A unique molecular identifier was introduced onto each TCR beta cDNA molecule by a template-switch 5' adaptor carrying 12 random nucleotides. Each sample yielded at least 2.5 million CDR3-containing paired-end reads. First-strand cDNA was synthesized from all RNA with the Mint cDNA synthesis kit, primed by a TRBC-specific oligonucleotide. Following uracil-DNA glycosylase treatment, all cDNA underwent a first 18-cycle PCR with the universal primers M1SS and BC2_uni_R. The source study handled its data this way. Normalization of each sample was performed by random selection of 1 million high-quality reads, each carrying a distinct molecular identifier. Reads with shared molecular identifiers were discarded instead of being binned into consensus sequences. CDR3 identification, clonotype clustering and error correction used MiTCR with a Q25 quality threshold and the strictest error-elimination algorithm. Lower-bound total TCR beta diversity was estimated with a nonparametric unseen species model using Euler transformation. TCRdb trimmed public reads at Q25 via fastp, called clones via MiXCR and kept in-frame beta chains. Entries that share a CDR3 protein sequence are merged under the most common genes and DNA. The V and J calls were determined by TCRdb, not by the authors. This sample has approximately 900,000 distinct CDR3 sequences in its table, and around 48% of those were observed once. Of the sample, around 15% falls within the top ten clones.

The material sequenced was blood. The receptor was derived from a man aged 30 to 39 in good health. The sequence is built from TRBV3-1 and TRBJ1-2; a weak D assignment points to TRBD1 (6 bases agree). In nucleotides, the sequence is TGTGCCAGCAGCCAAGGGGTGCGGGGGCAGGGTGGCTACACCTTC. Translation gives CASSQGVRGQGGYTF.